Described below is a single TCR beta chain sequence and its context. Antigen unknown. With a J-beta primer mix and a sample-barcoded 5' primer, a second PCR ran about 7 to 12 cycles. With 12 random nucleotides, a template-switch adaptor tagged each individual cDNA molecule. One entry per CDR3 protein, called by TCRdb with MiXCR from the 5' RACE reads. The sample includes over 1,200,000 distinct CDR3 sequences, approximately 59% seen only once; the top ten take about 6.3%. The sample originates from a study of blood T cells in healthy people across ages. Study-wide points: Considered underestimates were the diversity estimates obtained from one million T cells. Per million T cells, TCR beta diversity dropped roughly linearly as age increased.

The V gene's germline CDR1 is SGHTA and CDR2 FQGNSA. The CDR3 loop spans 16 amino acids. V shed 1 base, J shed 0 bases, and the junction held 5 bases outside the gene matches. Sequences were obtained from blood. This TCR was recovered from a man aged 18 to 29 in good health. J is TRBJ2-7 and V is TRBV7-2; 8 bases line up with TRBD2. CDR3 region: CASSLDGGGSSYEQYF. The CDR3 region has the DNA TGTGCCAGCAGCTTAGATGGCGGGGGGAGCTCCTACGAGCAGTACTTC.